This T cell receptor (beta chain) is from a study of shared clonotypes between healthy human individuals. Adult Caucasians living in Nashville, Tennessee made up all of the donors. Generated by immunoSEQ multiplex PCR, the TCRdb table keeps only in-frame clones and is missing some. The repertoire includes more than 1,200,000 clones, 98% to 99% of them detected once, and about 0.4% sits in the top ten. Germline CDR1 reads MDHEN; CDR2 reads SYDVKM. The CDR3 runs 15 residues. V gave up 4 bases and J gave up 4 bases; unmatched junction bases: 6. This receptor was identified in a man in his thirties or forties in good health. Sequencing was carried out using naive CD4+ T cells sorted from blood. Specified subset: CD45RA+ positively selected. The chain recombines TRBV28 with TRBJ1-2, with TRBD1 matching 10 bases. The CDR3 protein is CASSWGTGVVYGYTF. The CDR3 DNA is TGTGCCAGCAGTTGGGGGACAGGGGTCGTCTATGGCTACACCTTC.